The clone carrying this T cell receptor (beta chain) has a handful of counts. The record originates from a study of T cells in Graves' hyperthyroidism and ophthalmopathy. Germline V lookup: CDR1 MDHEN, CDR2 SYDVKM. The J segment lost 3 bases and the V segment lost 5 bases, leaving 9 bases of the junction unmatched. The CDR3 is made up of 15 amino acids. Template material for amplifying TCR beta CDR3 regions consisted of RNA transcripts. The HTBI primer set was used in a first-round RT-PCR of the TCR CDR3. One entry per CDR3 protein results from TCRdb running MiXCR on the multiplex PCR reads. The repertoire holds 250,000 to 300,000 distinct CDR3 sequences, with roughly a fifth as singletons. Patients having uncontrolled infection, another autoimmune disease, pregnancy or lactation were not included.

The rearrangement joins TRBV28 to TRBJ1-2; 7 bases are a match to TRBD1. Input material: blood. The clonotype originates from a man aged 45-60 years with Graves' ophthalmopathy. CDR3 sequence (DNA): TGTGCCAGCAGTCCCACAGGCGACAGGGACTATGGCTACACCTTC. Encoded protein: CASSPTGDRDYGYTF.